The 8 T cell receptor beta chains in this list originate from one sample, sequenced in a study of beta chain features in type 1 diabetes. Every isolated RNA sample was fully reverse transcribed, so sequencing captured expressed TCRB transcripts. Repertoires were generated with immunoSEQ multiplex PCR, while TCRdb's copy carries only in-frame clones and drops some. Of roughly 350,000 clones in the sample, 8% to 10% were seen once. Antigens for these TCRs are unknown. Notes on the study in general: Moderate but significant shortening of TCRB CDR3s was recorded in all four CD4+ subsets from Type 1 diabetes patients.

The specimen sequenced was central memory CD4+ T cells from blood. The receptors derive from a man younger than 40 with type 1 diabetes.

This clone occurred a few times. J is TRBJ2-1 and V is TRBV4-2; 7 positions match TRBD1. The V and J ends lost 4 bases and 7 bases, in that order; junction bases with no gene match: 10. CDR3 length: 15 residues. Germline V gene data show CDR1 as LGHNA and CDR2 as YNFKEQ. CDR3 region: CASSRQGLTSNEQFF. In nucleotides, the CDR3 is TGTGCCAGCAGCCGACAGGGCCTGACCTCGAATGAGCAGTTCTTC.

This clone has more than one count but fewer than ten. The chain is built from TRBV4-2 and TRBJ2-1; a weak D match, TRBD2 (6 bases). The CDR3 spans 15 residues. From germline, CDR1 is LGHNA and CDR2 YNFKEQ. V was trimmed by 4 bases and J by 3 bases, leaving 13 bases between them. CDR3 nucleotide sequence: TGTGCCAGCAGCCCCTGGACCGGGGGCTACAATGAGCAGTTCTTC. It specifies CASSPWTGGYNEQFF.

This clone came up a few times. This rearrangement joins TRBV19 to TRBJ2-7; D gene ambiguous. The length of the CDR3 is 13 residues. Germline V CDR1 and CDR2: LNHDA, SQIVND (reference sequence). Trimming pared 5 bases from V and 0 bases from J, leaving 8 bases between. The CDR3 DNA sequence: TGTGCCAGTAGTCCCCAATCCTCCTACGAGCAGTACTTC. It translates to CASSPQSSYEQYF. The whole variable domain, remainder taken from reference TRBV19 and TRBJ2-7, is DGGITQSPKYLFRKEGQNVTLSCEQNLNHDAMYWYRQDPGQGLRLIYYSQIVNDFQKGDIAEGYSVSREKKESFPLTVTSAQKNPTAFYLCASSPQSSYEQYFGPGTRLTVT.

This sequence joins TRBV5-1 and TRBJ2-7; TRBD2 matches at 8 bases. In germline, CDR1 is SGHRS, CDR2 YFSETQ. J gave up 2 bases and V 0 bases, and 7 bases lay outside the gene matches. The CDR3 has 16 residues. The CDR3 DNA reads TGCGCCAGCAGCTTGGTCAGCGGGAGCGTTACCTACGAGCAGTACTTC. The encoded protein is CASSLVSGSVTYEQYF.

This clone appeared a few times. The chain carries TRBV10-3 and TRBJ2-3; 10 bases line up with TRBD2. V trimming: 4 bases; J trimming: 0 bases; junction bases outside the gene matches: 10. This CDR3 comprises 18 residues. In germline, CDR1 is ENHRY, CDR2 SYGVKD. The chain's CDR3 is CAISARAGLAVSTDTQYF. CDR3 bases: TGTGCCATCAGTGCCAGGGCCGGACTAGCGGTTAGCACAGATACGCAGTATTTT.

This clone was counted ten times or more. This CDR3 is also generated by other DNA sequences in the sample. This chain's CDR3 is CASSPGTDTQYF. The DNA of the CDR3 is TGTGCCAGCAGCCCCGGGACAGATACGCAGTATTTT. The V and J genes are TRBV25-1 and TRBJ2-3; no clear D. The CDR3 totals 12 residues. Germline loops: CDR1 MGHDK, CDR2 SYGVNS. Trimming left V 6 bases short and J 3 bases short, with 7 bases between. Based on the CDR3 plus reference TRBV25-1 and TRBJ2-3, the full variable domain is EADIYQTPRYLVIGTGKKITLECSQTMGHDKMYWYQQDPGMELHLIHYSYGVNSTEKGDLSSESTVSRIRTEHFPLTLESARPSHTSQYLCASSPGTDTQYFGPGTRLTVL.

J is TRBJ1-2 and V is TRBV5-1; 10 positions agree with TRBD1. Germline CDR1 is SGHRS and CDR2 is YFSETQ. Germline trimming cut 0 bases from V and 5 bases from J; bases unmatched to any gene: 25. The length of the CDR3 is 22 residues. The CDR3 reads CASSLAEVDRRQGADSPYGYTF. The CDR3, as DNA: TGCGCCAGCAGCTTGGCCGAGGTGGACCGGAGACAGGGGGCGGATTCCCCTTATGGCTACACCTTC.

V usage is TRBV29-1 and J usage is TRBJ1-1; 7 bases are shared with TRBD1. The CDR3 has 14 amino acids. CDR1 SQVTM and CDR2 ANQGSEA come from the germline V gene. V shed 7 bases and J 0 bases; nucleotides not matched to a gene: 8. As DNA, the CDR3 is TGCAGCGCTCGGACAGGAGTTATGAACACTGAAGCTTTCTTT. Its protein product is CSARTGVMNTEAFF.